This TCR beta chain was recorded in a study of cytomegalovirus exposure and HLA in healthy donors. The wider study: Membership in the Caucasian-associated ancestry cluster was found for approximately 85% of almost 400 genotyped donors.

60 Vbeta and 13 Jbeta primers were used in PCR. TCRdb's copy holds only in-frame clones and misses some; the assay was immunoSEQ multiplex PCR. The data show 100,000 to 150,000 clones, with about three quarters seen just once and less than 15% held by the top ten. The CDR3 is 15 residues long. Per the germline V gene, CDR1 is SGHNT and CDR2 is YYREEE (reference sequence). V dropped 4 bases and J dropped 7 bases, with 20 bases sitting between them. The chain is built from TRBV5-4 and TRBJ2-5, with D maybe TRBD1 (6 bases). The specimen sequenced was PBMCs. The clonotype comes from a woman aged 60 to 75 in good health and CMV-seropositive. CDR3 residues: CASSREQGPRGTQYF. As DNA, the CDR3 is TGTGCCAGCAGCCGGGAACAGGGACCCCGGGGGACCCAGTACTTC.